This entry features one TCR beta chain sequence. What it binds is not known. This sample stems from a study of a mutant IDH1 vaccine in newly diagnosed glioma. Study-level background: Treated individuals were 62.5% male and approximately 40% female, averaging roughly 44 years of age. It was at week 35 that visit V12 occurred, and at week 47 that visit V13 did.

Time point meaning: week 35, safety follow-up. Vaccination used 300 ug of mutant IDH1 20-mer peptide per dose, with topical imiquimod. Libraries were prepared by immunoSEQ multiplex PCR; TCRdb keeps only in-frame clonotypes and omits some of them. The data contain about 50,000 clones, about 92% of them seen just once; the ten biggest clones take up roughly 2.4%. The CDR3 spans 16 residues. CDR1 and CDR2 from the germline V gene are KGHSH and LQKENI. Trimming removed 3 bases from V and 4 bases from J; junction bases left unmatched: 6. Study results and limitations: Of all patients, 85% to 95% showed vaccine-induced immune responses. Pseudoprogression showed no apparent link to changes in top peripheral T cell clonotypes.

The V and J genes are TRBV18 and TRBJ1-6; 7 bases are shared with TRBD1. The TCR was taken from a man in his fifties or sixties with glioma. Here the sequenced sample was PBMCs, taken from a glioma patient whose treatment included an IDH1 peptide vaccine. The CDR3 sequence: CASSPPGQIYNSPLHF. CDR3 coding DNA: TGTGCCAGCTCACCCCCGGGACAGATATATAATTCACCCCTCCACTTT.